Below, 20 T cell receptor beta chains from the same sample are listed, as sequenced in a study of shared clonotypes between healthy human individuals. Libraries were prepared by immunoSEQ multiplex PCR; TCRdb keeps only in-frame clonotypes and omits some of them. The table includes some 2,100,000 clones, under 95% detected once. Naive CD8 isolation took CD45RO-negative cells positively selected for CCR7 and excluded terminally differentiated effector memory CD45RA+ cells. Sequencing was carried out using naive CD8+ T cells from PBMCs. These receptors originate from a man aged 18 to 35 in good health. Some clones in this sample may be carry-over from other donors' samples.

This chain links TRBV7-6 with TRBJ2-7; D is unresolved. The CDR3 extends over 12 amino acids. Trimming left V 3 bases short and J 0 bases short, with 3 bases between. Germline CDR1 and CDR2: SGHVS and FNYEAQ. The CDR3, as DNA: TGTGCCAGCAGCTTTAACTCCTACGAGCAGTACTTC. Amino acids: CASSFNSYEQYF.

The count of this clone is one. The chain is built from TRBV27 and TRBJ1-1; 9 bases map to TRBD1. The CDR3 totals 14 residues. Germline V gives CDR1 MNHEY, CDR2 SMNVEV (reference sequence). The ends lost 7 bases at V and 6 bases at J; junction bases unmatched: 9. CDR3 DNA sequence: TGTGCCAGCACCACCGGGACAGGGAGGGCTGAAGCTTTCTTT. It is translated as CASTTGTGRAEAFF.

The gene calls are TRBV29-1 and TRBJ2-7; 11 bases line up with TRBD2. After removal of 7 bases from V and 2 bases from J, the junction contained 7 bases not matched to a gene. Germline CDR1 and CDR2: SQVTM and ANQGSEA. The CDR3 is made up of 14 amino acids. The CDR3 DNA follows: TGCAGCGGCCTTCTAGCGGGAGGAGCCTACGAGCAGTACTTC. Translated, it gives CSGLLAGGAYEQYF.

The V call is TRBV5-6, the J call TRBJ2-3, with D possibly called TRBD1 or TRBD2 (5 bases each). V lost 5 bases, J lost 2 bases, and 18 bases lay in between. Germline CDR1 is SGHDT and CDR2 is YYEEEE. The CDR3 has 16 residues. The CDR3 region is CASREWYQGTTDTQYF. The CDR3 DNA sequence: TGTGCCAGCAGGGAGTGGTACCAAGGGACCACAGATACGCAGTATTTT.

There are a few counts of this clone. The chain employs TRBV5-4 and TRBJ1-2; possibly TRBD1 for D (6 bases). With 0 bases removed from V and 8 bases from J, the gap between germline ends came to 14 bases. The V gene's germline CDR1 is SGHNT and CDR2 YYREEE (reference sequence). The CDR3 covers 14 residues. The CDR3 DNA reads TGTGCCAGCAGCTTGGCTTGGGGGGCAGACGGCTACACCTTC. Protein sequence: CASSLAWGADGYTF.

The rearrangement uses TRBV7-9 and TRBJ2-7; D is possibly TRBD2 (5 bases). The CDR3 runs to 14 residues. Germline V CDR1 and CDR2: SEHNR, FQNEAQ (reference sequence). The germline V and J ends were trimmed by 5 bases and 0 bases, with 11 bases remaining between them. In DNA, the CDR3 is TGTGCCAGCAGCCCGAGGGAACCCTCCTACGAGCAGTACTTC. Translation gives CASSPREPSYEQYF.

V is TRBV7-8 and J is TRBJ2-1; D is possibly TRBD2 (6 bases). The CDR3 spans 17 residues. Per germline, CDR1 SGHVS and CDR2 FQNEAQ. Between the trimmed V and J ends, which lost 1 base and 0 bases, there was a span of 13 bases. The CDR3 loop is CASSLVTSMSSYNEQFF. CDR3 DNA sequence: TGTGCCAGCAGCTTAGTAACTAGCATGAGCTCCTACAATGAGCAGTTCTTC. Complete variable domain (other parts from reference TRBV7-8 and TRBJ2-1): GAGVSQSPRYKVAKRGQDVALRCDPISGHVSLFWYQQALGQGPEFLTYFQNEAQLDKSGLPSDRFFAERPEGSVSTLKIQRTQQEDSAVYLCASSLVTSMSSYNEQFFGPGTRLTVL.

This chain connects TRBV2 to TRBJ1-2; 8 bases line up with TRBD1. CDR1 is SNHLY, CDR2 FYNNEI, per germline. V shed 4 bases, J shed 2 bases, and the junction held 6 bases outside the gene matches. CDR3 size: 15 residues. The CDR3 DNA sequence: TGTGCCAGCAGTGCGGGGACAGGTCAAAACTATGGCTACACCTTC. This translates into CASSAGTGQNYGYTF.

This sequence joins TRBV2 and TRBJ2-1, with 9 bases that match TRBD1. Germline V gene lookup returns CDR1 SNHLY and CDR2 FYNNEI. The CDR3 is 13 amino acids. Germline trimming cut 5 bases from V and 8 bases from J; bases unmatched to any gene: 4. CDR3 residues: CASSSDRGYEQFF. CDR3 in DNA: TGTGCCAGCAGTAGTGACAGGGGGTATGAGCAGTTCTTC.

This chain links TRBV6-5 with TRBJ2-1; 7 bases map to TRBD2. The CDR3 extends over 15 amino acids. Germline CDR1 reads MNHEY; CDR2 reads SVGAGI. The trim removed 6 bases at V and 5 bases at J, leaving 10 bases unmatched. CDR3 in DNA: TGTGCCAGCAGAACGCGGGACTACGAGAACAATGAGCAGTTCTTC. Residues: CASRTRDYENNEQFF.

CDR3 coding DNA: TGTGCCAGCAGCCCCTCATTTAGGACTCAGACCGGGGAGCTGTTTTTT. This translates into CASSPSFRTQTGELFF. The chain recombines TRBV11-1 with TRBJ2-2, with D tentatively TRBD2 (5 bases). This CDR3 spans 16 amino acids. V was trimmed by 5 bases and J by 5 bases, leaving 18 bases between them. The germline V gene has CDR1 SGHAT and CDR2 FQDESV (reference sequence).

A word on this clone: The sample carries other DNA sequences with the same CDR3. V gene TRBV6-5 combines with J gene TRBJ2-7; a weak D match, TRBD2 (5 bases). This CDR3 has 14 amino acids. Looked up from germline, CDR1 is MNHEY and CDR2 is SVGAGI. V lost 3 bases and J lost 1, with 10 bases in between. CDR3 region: CASSYAGISYEQYF. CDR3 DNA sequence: TGTGCCAGCAGTTATGCCGGGATATCCTACGAGCAGTACTTC.

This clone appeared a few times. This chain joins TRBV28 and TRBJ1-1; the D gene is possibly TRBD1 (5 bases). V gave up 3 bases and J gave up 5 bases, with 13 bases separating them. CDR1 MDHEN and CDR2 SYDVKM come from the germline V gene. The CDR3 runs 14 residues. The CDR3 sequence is CASSFGGTGTEAFF. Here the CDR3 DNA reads TGTGCCAGCAGTTTCGGGGGTACGGGGACTGAAGCTTTCTTT.

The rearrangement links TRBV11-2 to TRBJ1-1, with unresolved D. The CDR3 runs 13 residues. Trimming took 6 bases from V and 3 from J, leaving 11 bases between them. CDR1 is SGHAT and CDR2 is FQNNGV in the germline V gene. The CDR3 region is CASRLRSDTEAFF. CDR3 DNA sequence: TGTGCCAGCAGATTGCGATCGGACACTGAAGCTTTCTTT.

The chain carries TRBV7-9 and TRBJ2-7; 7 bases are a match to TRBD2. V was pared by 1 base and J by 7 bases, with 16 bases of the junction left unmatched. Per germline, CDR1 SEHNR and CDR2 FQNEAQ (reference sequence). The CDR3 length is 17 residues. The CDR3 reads CASSLGGQGGPEGEQYF. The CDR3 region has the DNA TGTGCCAGCAGCTTAGGAGGGCAGGGAGGGCCAGAGGGGGAGCAGTACTTC.

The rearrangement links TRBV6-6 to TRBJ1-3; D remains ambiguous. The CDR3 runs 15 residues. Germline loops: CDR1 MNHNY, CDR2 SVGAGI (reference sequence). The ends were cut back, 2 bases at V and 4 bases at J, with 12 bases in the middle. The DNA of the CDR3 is TGTGCCAGCAGTTACATAGGGTCGGGGGGAAACACCATATATTTT. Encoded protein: CASSYIGSGGNTIYF.

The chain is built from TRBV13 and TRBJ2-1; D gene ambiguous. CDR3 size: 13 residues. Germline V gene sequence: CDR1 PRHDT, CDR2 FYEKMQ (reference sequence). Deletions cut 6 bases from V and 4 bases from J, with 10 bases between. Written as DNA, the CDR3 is TGTGCCAGCAGACTACCGGGTTACAATGAGCAGTTCTTC. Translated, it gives CASRLPGYNEQFF.

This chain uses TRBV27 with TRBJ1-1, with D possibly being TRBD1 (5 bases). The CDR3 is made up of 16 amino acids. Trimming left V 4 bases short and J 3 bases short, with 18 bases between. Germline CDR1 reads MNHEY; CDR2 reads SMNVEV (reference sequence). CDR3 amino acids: CASSSLPARGDTEAFF. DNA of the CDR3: TGTGCCAGCAGTTCATTGCCAGCTCGGGGGGACACTGAAGCTTTCTTT.

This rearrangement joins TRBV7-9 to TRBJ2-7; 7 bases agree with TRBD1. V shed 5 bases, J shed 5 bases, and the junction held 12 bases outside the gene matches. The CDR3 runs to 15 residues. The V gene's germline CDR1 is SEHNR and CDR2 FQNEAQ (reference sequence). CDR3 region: CASSHLLTGYHEQYF. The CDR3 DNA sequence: TGTGCCAGCAGCCACCTACTGACAGGGTATCACGAGCAGTACTTC.

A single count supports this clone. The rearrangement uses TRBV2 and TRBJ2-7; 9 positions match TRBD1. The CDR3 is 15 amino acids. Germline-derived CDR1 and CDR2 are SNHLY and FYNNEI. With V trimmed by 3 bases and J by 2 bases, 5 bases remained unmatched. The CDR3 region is CASSDRQGGAYEQYF. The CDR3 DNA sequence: TGTGCCAGCAGTGACAGACAGGGGGGGGCCTACGAGCAGTACTTC.